This TCR beta chain was identified in a study of blood T cell repertoires in COVID-19. Across the whole study: From the United States, Italy and Spain came samples of acute and convalescent COVID-19. The analysed material was cDNA or gDNA that came from T cells, B-cell-depleted T cells, or PBMCs.

Trimming cost V 1 base and J 5 bases, with 10 bases left between them. The CDR3 covers 14 residues. The germline V gene encodes CDR1 SGHRS and CDR2 YFSETQ. In the authors' methods: Amplification with reference gene primers provided the estimates of nucleated cell counts. Repertoires were generated with immunoSEQ multiplex PCR, while TCRdb's copy carries only in-frame clones and drops some. Clone size and V and J calls were adopted from that table, with D and trimming inferred from the DNA. The data hold under 30,000 clones, with less than 90% observed a single time. The source is an elderly man with active COVID-19. The chain joins TRBV5-1 to TRBJ1-5; a possible D gene is TRBD1 (5 bases). Sequences were obtained from peripheral blood. The CDR3 DNA reads as TGCGCCAGCAGCTTGTCCCAGGGTGATCAGCCCCAGCATTTT. Translating it yields CASSLSQGDQPQHF.